Listed below are T cell receptor beta chains from one sample, sequenced in a study of T cells in Graves' hyperthyroidism and ophthalmopathy. A single record per CDR3 protein comes from TCRdb applying MiXCR to the multiplex PCR reads. The sample lists almost 250,000 distinct CDR3 sequences; almost 25% were seen once. The sequencing sample was made of blood. These receptors were obtained from a woman aged 35 to 49 with Graves' ophthalmopathy. Each CDR3 is given with its conserved first and last residue. Each record gives: V gene, clone size, J gene, CDR3 length, D gene, CDR3 DNA, CDR3 protein. D genes are given only for firm matches. Size tells how often a clone was seen (once, few, many) or the class of an expanded clone, and some rows leave it out.

v_gene: TRBV6-1; abundance: NA; j_gene: TRBJ2-7; len: 15; d_gene: TRBD1; CDR3nt: TGTGCCTGCCGATGGGGACAGGGGGCGACCTACGAGCAGTACTTC; CDR3aa: CACRWGQGATYEQYF
v_gene: TRBV12-3/TRBV12-4; abundance: few; j_gene: TRBJ2-7; len: 15; d_gene: NA; CDR3nt: TGTGCCAGCAGTTTAGCTCCGATGGGGAGTCGCGAGCAGTACTTC; CDR3aa: CASSLAPMGSREQYF
v_gene: TRBV6-1; abundance: many; j_gene: TRBJ2-6; len: 16; d_gene: TRBD1; CDR3nt: TGTGCCAGCAGGGGACAGTTCGGCTCTGGGGCCAACGTCCTGACTTTC; CDR3aa: CASRGQFGSGANVLTF
v_gene: TRBV28; abundance: many; j_gene: TRBJ2-7; len: 16; d_gene: TRBD2; CDR3nt: TGTGCCAGCAGTACGGGACTAGCGGGCCCTTCCTACGAGCAGTACTTC; CDR3aa: CASSTGLAGPSYEQYF
v_gene: TRBV6-1; abundance: many; j_gene: TRBJ2-6; len: 18; d_gene: NA; CDR3nt: TGTGCCAGCAGTGAAAGGGTGGGACTCAACTCTGGGGCCAACGTCCTGACTTTC; CDR3aa: CASSERVGLNSGANVLTF
v_gene: TRBV3-1; abundance: many; j_gene: TRBJ2-5; len: 15; d_gene: NA; CDR3nt: TGTGCCAGCACCCGAAGCCCGAATCGCCAAGAGACCCAGTACTTC; CDR3aa: CASTRSPNRQETQYF
v_gene: TRBV28; abundance: few; j_gene: TRBJ2-7; len: 14; d_gene: TRBD1; CDR3nt: TGTGCCAGCAGCCCCCGCAGACAGGGGACCGAGCAGTACTTC; CDR3aa: CASSPRRQGTEQYF
v_gene: TRBV28; abundance: once; j_gene: TRBJ2-1; len: 14; d_gene: NA; CDR3nt: TGTGCCAGCAGTTCCGGGGGGCTCGGGGATGAGCAGTTCTTC; CDR3aa: CASSSGGLGDEQFF
v_gene: TRBV5-1; abundance: NA; j_gene: TRBJ2-2; len: 15; d_gene: TRBD1; CDR3nt: TGCGCCAGCAGCACACCGACAGGGGACACCGGGGAGCTGTTTTTT; CDR3aa: CASSTPTGDTGELFF
v_gene: TRBV6-5; abundance: many; j_gene: TRBJ1-2; len: 13; d_gene: NA; CDR3nt: TGTGCCAGCAGTCGTGGGACGGAGGGAGGCTACACCTTC; CDR3aa: CASSRGTEGGYTF
v_gene: TRBV20-1; abundance: many; j_gene: TRBJ1-2; len: 13; d_gene: TRBD1; CDR3nt: TGCAGTGCTACAAACAGGGGAATCTATGGCTACACCTTC; CDR3aa: CSATNRGIYGYTF
v_gene: TRBV19; abundance: many; j_gene: TRBJ2-7; len: 10; d_gene: TRBD1; CDR3nt: TGTGCCGGATCGGGGACAGGGCAGTACTTC; CDR3aa: CAGSGTGQYF
v_gene: TRBV28; abundance: many; j_gene: TRBJ2-7; len: 15; d_gene: TRBD1; CDR3nt: TGTGCCAGCAGCCCTGCCCCGGACAGGGCCTACGAGCAGTACTTC; CDR3aa: CASSPAPDRAYEQYF
v_gene: TRBV15; abundance: NA; j_gene: TRBJ2-7; len: 15; d_gene: TRBD2; CDR3nt: TGTGCCACCAGCGGAGGACTAGCGGGACGCTACGAGCAGTACTTC; CDR3aa: CATSGGLAGRYEQYF
v_gene: TRBV6-1; abundance: many; j_gene: TRBJ2-5; len: 16; d_gene: TRBD1; CDR3nt: TGTGCCAGCAGAATAACGTGGGGGACAGGGCAAGAGACCCAGTACTTC; CDR3aa: CASRITWGTGQETQYF